The 25 T cell receptor beta chains below come from one sample, sequenced in a study of Graves' ophthalmopathy and Graves' hyperthyroidism. Amplification from RNA transcripts yielded the TCR beta CDR3 regions. The first round was an RT-PCR with HTBI primers, and the second round was a multiplex PCR. Each CDR3 protein is one row after TCRdb ran MiXCR on the multiplex PCR reads. The sample lists about 390,000 distinct CDR3 sequences, less than 20% occurring once. The specimen sequenced was peripheral blood. These receptors were collected from a woman aged 18-29 years with stable Graves' hyperthyroidism.

The chain is built from TRBV9 and TRBJ1-1, with a weak D call TRBD1 (5 bases). Per the germline V gene, CDR1 is SGDLS and CDR2 is YYNGEE. The CDR3 has 17 amino acids. V lost 4 bases to trimming and J lost 0 bases, with 19 bases between them. The chain's CDR3 is CASSHLRGIGVNTEAFF. The CDR3 nucleotides are TGTGCCAGCAGCCACCTGCGGGGGATTGGGGTGAACACTGAAGCTTTCTTT.

The chain uses TRBV12-3 or TRBV12-4 and TRBJ1-5, with 9 bases fitting TRBD1. The CDR3 has 15 residues. Trimming at V came to 6 bases and at J to 7 bases, leaving 10 bases not matched to a gene. CDR3 DNA sequence: TGTGCCAGCAGCCGCCGGGGGACAGGGCGCCAGCCCCAGCATTTT. This encodes CASSRRGTGRQPQHF.

This chain connects TRBV6-1 to TRBJ1-2, with D uncertain. Germline loops: CDR1 MNHNS, CDR2 SASEGT. Trimming shortened V by 10 bases and J by 4 bases, and 13 bases separated the two germline ends. The CDR3 sequence is 12 residues long. This CDR3 is CATGLFVYGYTF. The CDR3 DNA reads as TGTGCCACCGGACTGTTCGTCTATGGCTACACCTTC.

This sequence joins TRBV4-2 and TRBJ2-5, with D possibly TRBD2 on 6 matching bases. The V gene lost 5 bases and the J gene lost 0 bases, with 7 bases spanning the gap. Germline V gives CDR1 LGHNA, CDR2 YNFKEQ. The CDR3 extends over 13 amino acids. CDR3 DNA sequence: TGTGCCAGCAGCAGACTAGACCAAGAGACCCAGTACTTC. Encoded protein: CASSRLDQETQYF.

The chain carries TRBV6-1 and TRBJ2-6; tentative D call: TRBD2 (5 bases). The V end lost 8 bases, the J end lost 4 bases, and 9 bases lay between the germline ends. The length of the CDR3 is 13 residues. The germline V gene encodes CDR1 MNHNS and CDR2 SASEGT. The CDR3 spells CASEGAGANVLTF. DNA for the CDR3: TGTGCCAGCGAGGGTGCCGGGGCCAACGTCCTGACTTTC.

This clonotype was picked up many times. The rearrangement uses TRBV20-1 and TRBJ1-1, with a possible D match to TRBD1 (5 bases). The CDR3 spans 19 residues. Germline V gene lookup returns CDR1 DFQATT and CDR2 SNEGSKA (reference sequence). Trimming removed 4 bases at V and 4 bases at J, with 31 bases between. CDR3 amino acids: CSATPNLGTGGFGGTEAFF. In DNA, the CDR3 is TGCAGTGCTACCCCTAATCTCGGGACGGGGGGATTCGGGGGCACTGAAGCTTTCTTT.

This clonotype was counted ten times or more. The chain uses TRBV5-1 and TRBJ1-1; D remains ambiguous. The germline V gene has CDR1 SGHRS and CDR2 YFSETQ. Trimming removed 0 bases from V and 8 bases from J, with 14 bases in between. The CDR3 totals 14 residues. This CDR3 reads CASSLEAPLMEAFF. Written as DNA, the CDR3 is TGCGCCAGCAGCTTGGAAGCCCCCTTAATGGAAGCTTTCTTT.

This clonotype was recorded a few times. Because it lacks the conserved phenylalanine or tryptophan at the end, this CDR3 is likely a read error. No DNA is shown, since the ends of the CDR3 on it are uncertain; the CDR3 is the one TCRdb lists. This sequence joins TRBV12-3 or TRBV12-4 and TRBJ1-1. The CDR3 is made up of 14 amino acids, end residues included. The CDR3 reads CASRSREGSTEACL.

The chain joins TRBV12-3 or TRBV12-4 to TRBJ1-3; D gene uncertain. This CDR3 region has 15 residues. The V end lost 3 bases, the J end lost 2 bases, and 11 bases lay between the germline ends. The CDR3 loop reads CASSLTGRPGNTIYF. CDR3 nucleotide sequence: TGTGCCAGCAGTTTGACCGGGCGTCCTGGAAACACCATATATTTT.

This clonotype appeared a few times. This may be a read error: a much more frequent sequence differs by one nucleotide. This sequence joins TRBV2 and TRBJ1-1; unclear D gene. CDR3 length: 13 residues. Germline V CDR1 and CDR2: SNHLY, FYNNEI. The CDR3 sequence is CTSSEDKNTEAFF. The CDR3 DNA is TGTACCAGCAGTGAAGACAAGAACACTGAAGCTTTCTTT.

Ten or more counts support this clonotype. The V gene is TRBV6-5, the J gene TRBJ1-6; D is possibly TRBD1 (5 bases). V lost 0 bases and J lost 9, with 9 bases in between. The CDR3 totals 14 residues. Germline V lookup: CDR1 MNHEY, CDR2 SVGAGI. The CDR3 DNA reads as TGTGCCAGCAGTTACTCCGGGGGTTCTTCACCCCTCCACTTT. This gives the protein CASSYSGGSSPLHF.

As to this clonotype: It may be a read error: a sequence one base away is much more abundant. The chain uses TRBV28 and TRBJ1-2; D gene ambiguous. The CDR3 contains 15 residues. Germline V gives CDR1 MDHEN, CDR2 SYDVKM. The CDR3 DNA reads as TGTGTCAGCAGTTCAACACGGACTGGGAACTATGGCTACACCTTC. This gives the protein CVSSSTRTGNYGYTF.

The rearrangement uses TRBV9 and TRBJ2-5; possible D gene TRBD2, 6 bases. The CDR3 spans 16 residues. Between the trimmed V and J ends, which lost 0 bases and 5 bases, there was a span of 17 bases. Germline CDR1 is SGDLS and CDR2 is YYNGEE. The CDR3 is CASSVGPGPGGETQYF. The CDR3 DNA is TGTGCCAGCAGCGTAGGTCCGGGGCCCGGAGGGGAGACCCAGTACTTC. Complete variable domain (other parts from reference TRBV9 and TRBJ2-5): DSGVTQTPKHLITATGQRVTLRCSPRSGDLSVYWYQQSLDQGLQFLIQYYNGEERAKGNILERFSAQQFPDLHSELNLSSLELGDSALYFCASSVGPGPGGETQYFGPGTRLLVL.

This clonotype showed up many times. The chain uses TRBV29-1 and TRBJ2-7, with D possibly matching TRBD1 (6 bases). CDR3 size: 12 residues. Between the trimmed V and J ends, which lost 8 bases and 2 bases, there was a span of 13 bases. The germline gives CDR1 SQVTM, CDR2 ANQGSEA. In nucleotides, the CDR3 is TGCAGCTTTAGGAAGGGGGCCTACGAGCAGTACTTC. Translating it yields CSFRKGAYEQYF.

At least ten counts were recorded for this clonotype. This chain connects TRBV12-3 or TRBV12-4 to TRBJ2-5, with TRBD2 matching 7 bases. After removal of 4 bases from V and 5 bases from J, the junction contained 10 bases not matched to a gene. The CDR3 contains 15 residues. The CDR3: CASSSPGGISETQYF. The CDR3 bases are TGTGCCAGCAGTTCACCCGGGGGGATTTCGGAGACCCAGTACTTC.

This clonotype was detected a few times. A much larger clone differs from this one at a single base, so this may be a read error. The chain uses TRBV5-1 and TRBJ1-2; a weak D match, TRBD1 (5 bases). CDR1 and CDR2 from the germline V gene are SGHRS and YFSETQ. Trimming pared 4 bases from V and 6 bases from J, leaving 19 bases between. The CDR3 length is 15 residues. Here the CDR3 reads CASSTGPLRDHGYTF. Here the CDR3 DNA reads TGCGCCAGCAGCACGGGACCGCTACGGGACCATGGCTACACCTTC.

In its sample, this clonotype was seen many times. This chain uses TRBV6-5 with TRBJ1-6; D gene unclear. Germline V gene sequence: CDR1 MNHEY, CDR2 SVGAGI. V was pared by 4 bases and J by 9 bases, with 13 bases between. The CDR3 has 14 residues. CDR3: CASSSGDFSSPLHF. The CDR3 region has the DNA TGTGCCAGCAGTTCGGGAGACTTTTCTTCACCCCTCCACTTT.

This clonotype was observed many times. This chain joins TRBV28 and TRBJ2-7; possible D gene TRBD2, 5 bases. This CDR3 comprises 13 residues. V was cut by 5 bases and J by 2 bases, with 10 bases left in between. Germline V CDR1 and CDR2: MDHEN, SYDVKM. The CDR3 DNA reads as TGTGCCAGCAGTCCGAGCGGAGCCTACGAGCAGTACTTC. Its translation: CASSPSGAYEQYF.

This clonotype was recorded once. A much larger clone is a single base away; this may be a read error. The chain uses TRBV9 and TRBJ2-5; D may be TRBD1 or TRBD2 (6 bases each). The CDR3 extends over 15 amino acids. Germline V gene data show CDR1 as SGDLS and CDR2 as YYNGEE. CDR3 in DNA: TGTGCCGGCAGTGCCCAAGGGGGGTCGGGAGAGACCCAGTACTTC. It encodes CAGSAQGGSGETQYF.

This clonotype was detected ten times or more. V gene TRBV19 combines with J gene TRBJ2-5; 7 nucleotides align to TRBD2. In germline, CDR1 is LNHDA, CDR2 SQIVND (reference sequence). V shed 9 bases and J 9 bases; nucleotides not matched to a gene: 10. This CDR3 has 12 amino acids. The CDR3 DNA follows: TGTGCCAGCCGTCAAAGCGGGGAGGCCCAGTACTTC. As protein: CASRQSGEAQYF.

This clonotype has ten or more counts. This chain joins TRBV2 and TRBJ2-5; 9 bases align to TRBD2. This CDR3 has 14 residues. Per the germline V gene, CDR1 is SNHLY and CDR2 is FYNNEI. With 5 bases clipped from V and 5 bases from J, the junction kept 6 bases outside the gene matches. In DNA form, the CDR3 reads TGTGCCAGCAGTAAGCGGGGGGCCGAGGAGACCCAGTACTTC. Amino acid sequence: CASSKRGAEETQYF.

This clonotype was seen at least ten times. This chain joins TRBV29-1 and TRBJ2-7, with 8 nucleotides matching TRBD2. The CDR3 totals 14 residues. Germline V gives CDR1 SQVTM, CDR2 ANQGSEA. V lost 6 bases to trimming and J lost 3 bases; unmatched junction nucleotides: 10. This CDR3 is CSVETGGRVYEQYF. The CDR3 nucleotides read TGCAGCGTCGAAACGGGGGGGCGCGTCTACGAGCAGTACTTC.

At least ten counts were recorded for this clonotype. The chain has TRBV20-1 and TRBJ1-1, with D unresolved. In germline, CDR1 is DFQATT, CDR2 SNEGSKA (reference sequence). The V end lost 0 bases, the J end lost 6 bases, and 8 bases lay between the germline ends. The CDR3 is 12 amino acids. CDR3 protein: CSAREVGAEAFF. For the CDR3, the DNA is TGCAGTGCTAGAGAGGTAGGCGCTGAAGCTTTCTTT.

This clonotype was detected many times. The rearrangement links TRBV2 to TRBJ1-1, with 7 bases fitting TRBD1. Germline-derived CDR1 and CDR2 are SNHLY and FYNNEI. This CDR3 region has 16 residues. The trim removed 1 base at V and 2 bases at J, leaving 7 bases unmatched. For the CDR3, the DNA is TGTGCCAGCAGTGAAGGACAGGGAGGGAGTAACACTGAAGCTTTCTTT. It codes for CASSEGQGGSNTEAFF.

This clonotype was seen repeatedly, ten times or more. This chain joins TRBV6-5 and TRBJ1-2; 7 bases line up with TRBD1. V lost 6 bases to trimming and J lost 2 bases; unmatched junction nucleotides: 9. Per the germline V gene, CDR1 is MNHEY and CDR2 is SVGAGI. The CDR3 length is 15 residues. The CDR3 sequence: CASRPNTGANYGYTF. DNA for the CDR3: TGTGCCAGCAGACCAAATACAGGGGCCAACTATGGCTACACCTTC.